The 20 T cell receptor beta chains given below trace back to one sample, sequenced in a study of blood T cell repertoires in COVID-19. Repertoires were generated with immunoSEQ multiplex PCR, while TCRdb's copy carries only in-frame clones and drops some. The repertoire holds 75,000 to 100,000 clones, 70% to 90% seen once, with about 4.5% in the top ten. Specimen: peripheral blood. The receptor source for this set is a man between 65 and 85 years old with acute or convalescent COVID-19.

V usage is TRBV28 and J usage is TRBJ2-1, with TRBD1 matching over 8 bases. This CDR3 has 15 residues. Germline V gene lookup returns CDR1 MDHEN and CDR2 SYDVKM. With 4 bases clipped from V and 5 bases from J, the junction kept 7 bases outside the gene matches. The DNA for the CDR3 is TGTGCCAGCAGTTGGACAGGGAGGTTAAACAATGAGCAGTTCTTC. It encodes CASSWTGRLNNEQFF.

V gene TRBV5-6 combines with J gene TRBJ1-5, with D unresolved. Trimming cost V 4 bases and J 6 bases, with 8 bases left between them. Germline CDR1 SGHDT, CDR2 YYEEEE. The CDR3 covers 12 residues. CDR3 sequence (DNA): TGTGCCAGCAGCCGGGGAGGTCAGCCCCAGCATTTT. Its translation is CASSRGGQPQHF.

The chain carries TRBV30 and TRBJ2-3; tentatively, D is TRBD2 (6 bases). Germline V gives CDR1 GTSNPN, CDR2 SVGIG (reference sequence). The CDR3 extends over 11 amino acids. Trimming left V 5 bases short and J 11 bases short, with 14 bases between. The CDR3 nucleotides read TGTGCCTGGCGGAAGGAGGGAGAGCAGTATTTT. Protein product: CAWRKEGEQYF.

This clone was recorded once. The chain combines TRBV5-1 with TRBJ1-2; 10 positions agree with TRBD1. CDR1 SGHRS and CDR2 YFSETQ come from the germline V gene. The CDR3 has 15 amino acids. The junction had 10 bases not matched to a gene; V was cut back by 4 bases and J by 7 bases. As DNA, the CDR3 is TGCGCCAGCAGCCATCCGGGACAGGGGCTTTTTGGCTACACCTTC. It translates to CASSHPGQGLFGYTF.

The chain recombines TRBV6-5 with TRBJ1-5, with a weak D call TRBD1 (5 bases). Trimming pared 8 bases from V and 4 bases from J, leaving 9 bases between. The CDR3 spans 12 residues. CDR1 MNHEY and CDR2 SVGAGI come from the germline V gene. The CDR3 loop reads CASRQLNQPQHF. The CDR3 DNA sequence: TGTGCCAGCCGACAGCTAAATCAGCCCCAGCATTTT.

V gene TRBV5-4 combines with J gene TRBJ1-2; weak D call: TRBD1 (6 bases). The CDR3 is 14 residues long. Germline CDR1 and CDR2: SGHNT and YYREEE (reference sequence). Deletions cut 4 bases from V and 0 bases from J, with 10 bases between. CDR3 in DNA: TGTGCCAGCAGCCCGGACAGTTCTAACTATGGCTACACCTTC. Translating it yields CASSPDSSNYGYTF.

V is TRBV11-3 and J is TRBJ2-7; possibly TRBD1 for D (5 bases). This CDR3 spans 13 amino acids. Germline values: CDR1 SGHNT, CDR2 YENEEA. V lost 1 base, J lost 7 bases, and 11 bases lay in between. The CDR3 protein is CASSLAGSGEQYF. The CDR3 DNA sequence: TGTGCCAGCAGCTTAGCAGGGTCAGGTGAGCAGTACTTC.

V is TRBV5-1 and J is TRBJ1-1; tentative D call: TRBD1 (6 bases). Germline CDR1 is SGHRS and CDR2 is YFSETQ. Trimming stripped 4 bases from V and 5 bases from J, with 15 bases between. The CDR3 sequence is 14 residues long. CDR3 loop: CASSPYQGSTEAFF. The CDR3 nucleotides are TGCGCCAGCAGCCCCTACCAGGGGAGTACTGAAGCTTTCTTT.

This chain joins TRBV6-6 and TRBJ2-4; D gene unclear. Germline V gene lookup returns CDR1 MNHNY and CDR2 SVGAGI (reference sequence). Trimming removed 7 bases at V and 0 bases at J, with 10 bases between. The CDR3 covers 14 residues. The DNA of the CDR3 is TGTGCCAGCACCTTAGAAGTAGCCAAAAACATTCAGTACTTC. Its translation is CASTLEVAKNIQYF.

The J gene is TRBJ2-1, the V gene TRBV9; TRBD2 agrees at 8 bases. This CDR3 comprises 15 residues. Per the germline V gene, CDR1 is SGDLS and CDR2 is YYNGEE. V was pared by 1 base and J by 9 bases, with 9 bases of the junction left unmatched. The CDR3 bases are TGTGCCAGCAGCGTAAAACGGGGGGGCCCGATTGAGCAGTTCTTC. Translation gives CASSVKRGGPIEQFF. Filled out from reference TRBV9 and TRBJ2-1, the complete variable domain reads DSGVTQTPKHLITATGQRVTLRCSPRSGDLSVYWYQQSLDQGLQFLIQYYNGEERAKGNILERFSAQQFPDLHSELNLSSLELGDSALYFCASSVKRGGPIEQFFGPGTRLTVL.

This CDR3 is CASSLLGQSSGNTIYF. DNA for the CDR3: TGTGCCAGCAGCTTACTCGGACAGAGCTCTGGAAACACCATATATTTT. This sequence joins TRBV11-2 and TRBJ1-3; weak D call: TRBD1 (6 bases). Trimming removed 2 bases from V and 0 bases from J, with 11 bases in between. The CDR3 extends over 16 amino acids. Germline V lookup: CDR1 SGHAT, CDR2 FQNNGV. The whole variable domain, remainder taken from reference TRBV11-2 and TRBJ1-3, is EAGVAQSPRYKIIEKRQSVAFWCNPISGHATLYWYQQILGQGPKLLIQFQNNGVVDDSQLPKDRFSAERLKGVDSTLKIQPAKLEDSAVYLCASSLLGQSSGNTIYFGEGSWLTVV.

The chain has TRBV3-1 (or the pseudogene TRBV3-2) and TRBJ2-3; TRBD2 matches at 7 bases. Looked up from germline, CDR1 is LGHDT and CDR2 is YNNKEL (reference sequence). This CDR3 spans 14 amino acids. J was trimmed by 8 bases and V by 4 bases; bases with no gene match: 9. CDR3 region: CASSPYVGGGTQYF. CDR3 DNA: TGTGCCAGCAGCCCATACGTGGGCGGGGGTACGCAGTATTTT.

The CDR3 region is CASSVYESFNSPLHF. CDR3 in DNA: TGCGCCAGCAGTGTTTATGAGAGCTTTAATTCACCCCTCCACTTT. The chain couples TRBV10-2 to TRBJ1-6; the D is unclear. Germline CDR1 is WSHSY and CDR2 is SAAADI. This CDR3 spans 15 amino acids. V was clipped by 4 bases and J by 6 bases, with 13 bases between them.

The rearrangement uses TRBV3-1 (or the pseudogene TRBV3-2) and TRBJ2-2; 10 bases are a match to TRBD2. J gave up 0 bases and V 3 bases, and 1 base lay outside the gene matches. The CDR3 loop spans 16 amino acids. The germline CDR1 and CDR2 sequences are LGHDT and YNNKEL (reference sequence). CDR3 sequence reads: CASSHLAGANTGELFF. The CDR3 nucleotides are TGTGCCAGCAGCCATCTAGCGGGGGCGAACACCGGGGAGCTGTTTTTT.

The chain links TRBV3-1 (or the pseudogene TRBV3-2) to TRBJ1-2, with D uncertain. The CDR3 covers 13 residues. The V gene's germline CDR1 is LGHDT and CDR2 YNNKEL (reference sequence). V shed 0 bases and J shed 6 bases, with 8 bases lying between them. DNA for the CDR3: TGTGCCAGCAGCCAAGAGTCACTTAATGGCTACACCTTC. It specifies CASSQESLNGYTF.

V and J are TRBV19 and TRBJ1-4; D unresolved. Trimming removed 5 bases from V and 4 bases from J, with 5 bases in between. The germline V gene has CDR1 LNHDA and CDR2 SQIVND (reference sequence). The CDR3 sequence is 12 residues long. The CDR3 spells CASSPVNEKLFF. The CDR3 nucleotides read TGTGCCAGTAGTCCAGTTAATGAAAAACTGTTTTTT.

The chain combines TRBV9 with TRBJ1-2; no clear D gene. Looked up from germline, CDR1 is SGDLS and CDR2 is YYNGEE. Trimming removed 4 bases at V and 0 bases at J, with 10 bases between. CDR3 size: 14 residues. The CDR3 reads CASSSTESNYGYTF. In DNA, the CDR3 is TGTGCCAGCAGCTCGACGGAGTCTAACTATGGCTACACCTTC. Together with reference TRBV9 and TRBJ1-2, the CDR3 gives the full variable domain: DSGVTQTPKHLITATGQRVTLRCSPRSGDLSVYWYQQSLDQGLQFLIQYYNGEERAKGNILERFSAQQFPDLHSELNLSSLELGDSALYFCASSSTESNYGYTFGSGTRLTVV.

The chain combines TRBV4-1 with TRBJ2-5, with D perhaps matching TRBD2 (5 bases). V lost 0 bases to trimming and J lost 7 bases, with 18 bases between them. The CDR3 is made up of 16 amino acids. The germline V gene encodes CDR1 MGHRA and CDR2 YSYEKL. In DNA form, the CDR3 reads TGCGCCAGCAGCCAAGATGATAGAGCGGTCCCAGGGACCCAGTACTTC. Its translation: CASSQDDRAVPGTQYF.

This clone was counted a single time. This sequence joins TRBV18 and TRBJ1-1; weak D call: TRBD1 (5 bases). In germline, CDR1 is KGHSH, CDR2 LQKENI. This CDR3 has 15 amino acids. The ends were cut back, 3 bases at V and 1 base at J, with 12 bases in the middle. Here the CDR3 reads CASSPTVKGNTEAFF. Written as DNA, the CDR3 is TGTGCCAGCTCACCGACAGTAAAAGGGAACACTGAAGCTTTCTTT.

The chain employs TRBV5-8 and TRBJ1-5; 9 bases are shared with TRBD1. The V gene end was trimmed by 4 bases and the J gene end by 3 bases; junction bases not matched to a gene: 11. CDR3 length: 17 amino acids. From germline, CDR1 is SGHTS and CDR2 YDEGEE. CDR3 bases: TGTGCCAGCAGCCTAAACAGGGGGCTTGGGATCAATCAGCCCCAGCATTTT. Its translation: CASSLNRGLGINQPQHF.